This T cell receptor beta chain is from a study of lymphopenia after photon versus proton radiotherapy. Broader study findings: A bigger post-nadir fall in TCR diversity correlated inversely with survival time in deceased patients. After lymphocyte nadir, photon-treated repertoires showed oligoclonal expansion, especially CD8+ Temra.

Note on this clone: The antigen is unknown.

TCRdb's table, derived via immunoSEQ multiplex PCR, lists solely in-frame clones and lacks some. The sample lists 50,000 to 60,000 clones; roughly 90% were seen once. This TCR came from a middle-aged woman with cholangiocarcinoma. This specimen was peripheral blood, taken from a patient treated with photon-based radiotherapy.

The CDR3 coding sequence is TGCGCCAGCAGCCAAGACACCCTTTACAGCTCCTACAATGAGCAGTTCTTC. It codes for CASSQDTLYSSYNEQFF. The J gene is TRBJ2-1, the V gene TRBV4-3; no clear D gene. The length of the CDR3 is 17 residues. CDR1 is LGHNA, CDR2 YSLEER, per germline. V lost 0 bases, J lost 0 bases, and 12 bases lay in between.